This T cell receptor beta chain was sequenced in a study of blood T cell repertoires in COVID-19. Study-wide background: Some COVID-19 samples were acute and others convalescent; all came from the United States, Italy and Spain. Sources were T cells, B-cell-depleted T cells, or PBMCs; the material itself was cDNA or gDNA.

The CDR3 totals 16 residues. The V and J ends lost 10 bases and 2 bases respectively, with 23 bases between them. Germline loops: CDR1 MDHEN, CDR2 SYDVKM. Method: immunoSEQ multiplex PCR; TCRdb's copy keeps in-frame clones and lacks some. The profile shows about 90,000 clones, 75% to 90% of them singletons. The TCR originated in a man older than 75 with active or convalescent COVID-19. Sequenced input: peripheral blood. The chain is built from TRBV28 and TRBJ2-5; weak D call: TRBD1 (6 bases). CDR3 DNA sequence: TGTGCCACCTCGCCTCAAACAGGGTTTAAACAAGAGACCCAGTACTTC. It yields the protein CATSPQTGFKQETQYF.